This section outlines one T cell receptor beta chain sequence together with its context. The germline gives CDR1 MDHEN, CDR2 SYDVKM. The length of the CDR3 is 12 residues. The V and J ends lost 5 bases and 6 bases, in that order; junction bases with no gene match: 4. The sample is drawn from a study of blood T cell repertoires in COVID-19. TCRdb's copy holds only in-frame clones and misses some; the assay was immunoSEQ multiplex PCR. Counted here are tens of thousands of clones, nearly 90% occurring once; the ten biggest clones make up about 5%. Sequencing was carried out using peripheral blood. The chain links TRBV28 to TRBJ2-7; 7 nucleotides agree with TRBD1. This TCR was recovered from a woman aged 45-59 years with active COVID-19. The CDR3 coding sequence is TGTGCCAGCAGTCGACAGGGTTTCGAGCAGTACTTC. Protein product: CASSRQGFEQYF.